A selection of T cell receptor beta chains follows, all from one sample in a study of blood T cell repertoires in COVID-19. Method: immunoSEQ multiplex PCR; TCRdb's copy keeps in-frame clones and lacks some. The sample records over 100,000 clones, around 86% being singletons. What was sequenced was peripheral blood. The receptors originated from a man in his forties with acute or convalescent COVID-19. Each CDR3 is given with its conserved first and last residue. The D gene is left open where the match is weak. Where a row states a size, it is once, few, many or the class of an expanded clone; other rows omit it.

j_call clone_size v_call d_call cdr3_nt cdr3_aa
TRBJ1-2 - TRBV30 - TGTGCCTGGAGTGTACTAGGGTTCGGCTACACCTTC CAWSVLGFGYTF
TRBJ2-1 - TRBV27 TRBD2 TGTGCCAGCGGGTCCGGGACTACCTCCTACAATGAGCAGTTCTTC CASGSGTTSYNEQFF
TRBJ1-4 - TRBV30 - TGTGCCTGGAACACAGGGTCGCGGGAAAAACTGTTTTTT CAWNTGSREKLFF
TRBJ2-1 - TRBV11-3 TRBD2 TGTGCCAGCAGCTTAGGGCGGGAGTATGAGCAGTTCTTC CASSLGREYEQFF
TRBJ2-7 - TRBV30 TRBD1 TGTGCCTATGAGACGGGACAGGGGGTTTTCGAGCAGTACTTC CAYETGQGVFEQYF
TRBJ1-2 - TRBV3-1/TRBV3-2 - TGTGCCAGCAGCCAAGATCGGGGAAAGCCGACGTATGGCTACACCTTC CASSQDRGKPTYGYTF
TRBJ1-1 - TRBV2 - TGTGCCAGCAGTTCTGCGACAGAGAACACTGAAGCTTTCTTT CASSSATENTEAFF
TRBJ1-2 - TRBV7-9 - TGTGCCAGCAGCCCTGGAGGGACCCAGGCCCCCTATGGCTACACCTTC CASSPGGTQAPYGYTF
TRBJ2-5 - TRBV20-1 TRBD2 TGCAGTGCTAGTTCCCTAGCGGGAGGAGAGACCCAGTACTTC CSASSLAGGETQYF
TRBJ1-1 few TRBV5-1 TRBD1 TGCGCCAGCAGCTTACAACCCGGGACAGGGGGAGGGAACACTGAAGCTTTCTTT CASSLQPGTGGGNTEAFF
TRBJ2-7 - TRBV5-1 - TGCGCCAGCAGCTTGCGAGGTATCGGGAACGAGCAGTACTTC CASSLRGIGNEQYF
TRBJ2-1 - TRBV10-1 TRBD2 TGCGCCAGCAATCCCGGACTAGCGGGCGTGCAGTTCTTC CASNPGLAGVQFF
TRBJ2-5 - TRBV5-6 TRBD2 TGTGCCAGCAGCCTCCCGGGACTAGCGTTTTCAGAGACCCAGTACTTC CASSLPGLAFSETQYF
TRBJ1-4 - TRBV10-2 TRBD1 TGCGCCAGCAGATTTGACAGGGATAATGAAAAACTGTTTTTT CASRFDRDNEKLFF
TRBJ2-1 - TRBV25-1 TRBD2 TGTGCCAGCAGTGTAGCGGGAGGCTGGGAGCAGTTCTTC CASSVAGGWEQFF
TRBJ2-1 - TRBV6-5 TRBD1 TGTGCCAGCAGTAAACGACAGGGTTTGGGCAATGAGCAGTTCTTC CASSKRQGLGNEQFF